This entry lists 14 T cell receptor beta chains sequenced from one sample in a study of T cell responses to AZD1222 COVID-19 vaccine. The table came from immunoSEQ multiplex PCR; TCRdb's copy has only in-frame clones and leaves some out. The table has some 170,000 clones, just over 90% seen once. Sequences were derived from peripheral blood, sampled on day 0 of AZD1222 vaccination. All receptors come from an adult in good health.

The rearrangement links TRBV30 to TRBJ2-7, with 8 bases identical to TRBD1. Germline CDR1 is GTSNPN and CDR2 is SVGIG (reference sequence). The V gene end was trimmed by 4 bases and the J gene end by 5 bases; junction bases not matched to a gene: 13. This CDR3 is built from 15 residues. CDR3 coding DNA: TGTGCCTGGAATAGAGGAGCAGGGGGCTTAAACGAGCAGTACTTC. This encodes CAWNRGAGGLNEQYF.

This rearrangement joins TRBV4-1 to TRBJ1-1, with D possibly being TRBD1 (6 bases). The length of the CDR3 is 13 residues. Per germline, CDR1 MGHRA and CDR2 YSYEKL. The germline V and J ends were trimmed by 2 bases and 4 bases, with 8 bases remaining between them. The CDR3 coding sequence is TGCGCCAGCAGCCAATACAGGGCCACTGAAGCTTTCTTT. Its protein product is CASSQYRATEAFF.

V is TRBV9 and J is TRBJ2-1; the D call may be TRBD1 or TRBD2 (5 bases each). CDR1 and CDR2 from the germline V gene are SGDLS and YYNGEE. The germline V and J ends were trimmed by 4 bases and 3 bases, with 14 bases remaining between them. This CDR3 region has 15 residues. CDR3 in DNA: TGTGCCAGCAGCCCGGGCCGGGGCGACTACAATGAGCAGTTCTTC. Amino acid sequence: CASSPGRGDYNEQFF.

The rearrangement uses TRBV18 and TRBJ2-2; 9 bases map to TRBD2. Per germline, CDR1 KGHSH and CDR2 LQKENI. V trimming: 5 bases; J trimming: 6 bases; junction bases outside the gene matches: 13. The CDR3 is 17 residues long. The CDR3 DNA reads as TGTGCCAGCTCAGGGGAAAGATGGGGACTAGCTTCCGGGGAGCTGTTTTTT. Translation: CASSGERWGLASGELFF.

This clone appeared a few times. The rearrangement joins TRBV6-1 to TRBJ1-1; 7 bases match TRBD1. This CDR3 contains 16 residues. The V gene's germline CDR1 is MNHNS and CDR2 SASEGT. V gave up 4 bases and J gave up 1 base; unmatched junction bases: 9. The CDR3 spells CASSALAGTANTEAFF. The CDR3 nucleotides read TGTGCCAGCAGTGCCTTAGCCGGGACAGCGAACACTGAAGCTTTCTTT.

The chain recombines TRBV28 with TRBJ2-3; TRBD1 is a possible D gene (6 bases). V was clipped by 5 bases and J by 11 bases, with 11 bases between them. The germline gives CDR1 MDHEN, CDR2 SYDVKM. The CDR3 runs 11 residues. The DNA for the CDR3 is TGTGCCAGCAGTATGGGGGCAGGGCAGTATTTT. Translated, it gives CASSMGAGQYF.

This clone was seen a single time. V is TRBV25-1 and J is TRBJ2-3; D call uncertain. This CDR3 spans 12 amino acids. Germline loops: CDR1 MGHDK, CDR2 SYGVNS. Trimming removed 4 bases at V and 4 bases at J, with 6 bases between. This chain's CDR3 is CASSARADTQYF. The CDR3 region has the DNA TGTGCCAGCAGTGCCCGGGCAGATACGCAGTATTTT.

The J gene is TRBJ1-3, the V gene TRBV5-6; D unclear. The germline gives CDR1 SGHDT, CDR2 YYEEEE. The CDR3 totals 14 residues. With 0 bases removed from V and 6 bases from J, the gap between germline ends came to 10 bases. For the CDR3, the DNA is TGTGCCAGCAGCTTGGCTCAAGGTGTAAACACCATATATTTT. This codes for CASSLAQGVNTIYF. Variable domain in full (rest from reference TRBV5-6 and TRBJ1-3): DAGVTQSPTHLIKTRGQQVTLRCSPKSGHDTVSWYQQALGQGPQFIFQYYEEEERQRGNFPDRFSGHQFPNYSSELNVNALLLGDSALYLCASSLAQGVNTIYFGEGSWLTVV.

V gene TRBV7-9 combines with J gene TRBJ1-2, with a weak D call TRBD1 (5 bases). This CDR3 has 14 amino acids. The V end was cut by 3 bases, the J end by 7 bases, with 15 bases between. Germline loops: CDR1 SEHNR, CDR2 FQNEAQ (reference sequence). DNA of the CDR3: TGTGCCAGCAGCTTTTTTGCGGGGGAAAGTGGCTACACCTTC. It is translated as CASSFFAGESGYTF.

This clone was observed once. The rearrangement uses TRBV12-3 or TRBV12-4 and TRBJ2-1; D is possibly TRBD2 (5 bases). The CDR3 is 13 residues long. The V gene lost 6 bases and the J gene lost 12 bases, with 18 bases spanning the gap. CDR3 nucleotides: TGTGCCAGCAGCCCCCGGGGAGAGGGTGGGCAGTTCTTC. This sequence encodes CASSPRGEGGQFF.

This clone was found once. The chain carries TRBV2 and TRBJ1-5; D is perhaps TRBD1 (6 bases). This CDR3 is 16 amino acids long. Trimming shortened V by 3 bases and J by 0 bases, and 12 bases separated the two germline ends. Germline V gives CDR1 SNHLY, CDR2 FYNNEI. CDR3 loop: CASSDGGWDSNQPQHF. The DNA of the CDR3 is TGTGCCAGCAGTGATGGGGGCTGGGATAGCAATCAGCCCCAGCATTTT.

V usage is TRBV2 and J usage is TRBJ2-7; D perhaps matches TRBD1 (5 bases). CDR1 and CDR2 (germline): SNHLY, FYNNEI. V was shortened by 1 base and J by 2 bases, with 12 bases between the two germline ends. The CDR3 covers 15 residues. CDR3 nucleotides: TGTGCCAGCAGTGAAGGACAGCTACCAACCTACGAGCAGTACTTC. Translated, it gives CASSEGQLPTYEQYF.

The chain has TRBV18 and TRBJ2-7; 7 bases line up with TRBD1. This CDR3 spans 16 amino acids. Trimming took 5 bases from V and 1 from J; bases not matched to a gene: 11. Looked up from germline, CDR1 is KGHSH and CDR2 is LQKENI. The DNA for the CDR3 is TGTGCCAGCTCATCGACAGGTGGGACAGCGTCCTACGAGCAGTACTTC. Amino acid sequence: CASSSTGGTASYEQYF.

This chain links TRBV11-2 with TRBJ2-5; 13 nucleotides line up with TRBD2. The germline CDR1 and CDR2 sequences are SGHAT and FQNNGV. Germline trimming cut 5 bases from V and 1 base from J; bases unmatched to any gene: 4. CDR3 length: 16 residues. As DNA, the CDR3 is TGTGCCAGCAGCATTAGACTAGCGGGAGGCCAAGAGACCCAGTACTTC. Residues: CASSIRLAGGQETQYF.